This T cell receptor beta chain was recorded in a study of T and B cells in COVID-19 patients (dated by TCRdb to the early 2020s). General notes on the study: In this study, adaptive immunity was profiled in COVID-19 patients who either had active infection or had recovered, using TRB and IGH repertoire sequencing of peripheral blood. The recovered cohort included over 15 patients who contributed 20 samples, and most of those patients had mild to moderate COVID-19 that was managed on an outpatient basis. The recovered cohort had a median age of about 30 years, compared with approximately 67 years in the active-infection cohort. Critical illness requiring mechanical ventilation or ECMO was present in about 60% of the 20 patients in the active-infection cohort. In the active-infection cohort, nine tenths of the roughly 20 patients had comorbidities linked to unfavorable COVID-19 outcome. Over 8 million TCR sequences were analysed in a TCR and BCR sequence repository that covered a few dozen patients and about 69 time points. Two patients belonged to both the recovered and active cohorts because samples were available from active disease and after recovery. For the repertoire analyses, the comparison was an age-matched reference group of about 36 healthy donors who were negative for COVID-19 antibodies. Up to 9 follow-up blood samples were collected per patient, with some samples spanning different disease stages in the same individual.

As regards this clonotype: Its antigen target is currently unknown. One base away there is no much larger clone; base qualities are not given.

Data came from an Illumina MiSeq. Multiplex PCR with BIOMED2 TRB-A/B primer pools was used to amplify TRB rearrangements. Illumina-compatible adapters and 7-nucleotide sample barcodes were attached to the amplicons through two consecutive PCRs. All library PCRs used Phusion HS II polymerase. The amplicons were purified from gel with the NucleoSpin Gel and PCR Clean-up kit, measured on Qubit, and combined at 4 nM. Amplicon pool quality was checked on an Agilent 2100 Bioanalyzer before Illumina next-generation sequencing. Concerning the study's data processing: Annotation of TRB rearrangements was done in MiXCR 3.0.8 with the default MiXCR reference library. Non-productive reads and sequences with fewer than 2 reads were excluded, and each unique CDR3 nucleotide sequence counted as one clone. Clonality, diversity, richness and V-J gene usage were computed in R 3.5.1. GLIPH2 was used to cluster TCRs based on CDR3 similarity, and OLGA was used to calculate the generation probabilities. GLIPH2 clusters were kept only when the clusters contained at least four unique TCR clonotypes present in at least three individuals. The public sequencing data were trimmed at Q25 with fastp and processed into clonotypes with MiXCR by TCRdb, which kept only in-frame beta chains. Identical CDR3 protein sequences are pooled into one entry, listed with their most common genes and DNA. The V and J calls and clone size come from TCRdb's table, not from the authors' own analysis. The sample profile shows thousands of distinct CDR3 sequences; roughly 25% of them were found once. The ten largest make up 17% of the sample.

Broader findings and caveats from the paper: A total of fewer than 2,500 TCR clusters were exclusive to the recovered cohort, and about 30 of those clusters were low-pGen clusters. Specific T cell subsets (CD4+/Treg/CD8+) and sorted SARS-CoV-2-responsive or tetramer+ T cells had not yet been sequenced, and these experiments were ongoing. The cohort was considered too small for HLA contributions to COVID-19 susceptibility or severity to be assessed. The reported TCR clusters were stated to require prospective validation before clinical use. In active COVID-19, TRB repertoires were highly clonal, while at recovery, diversity and richness increased above the levels seen in healthy donors. Patients with COVID-19 were reported to show strongly skewed TRBV/TRBJ gene usage. Few blood samples were available from mildly ill patients while symptoms were present or from severe cases at early time points.

TRB repertoires were amplified from approximately 250-500 ng of genomic DNA extracted from blood. The sequenced sample consisted of blood. This clonotype was sampled from a human donor with active COVID-19.

In nucleotide form, the sequence is TGTGCCAGCAGCCCCGGTTGGGGGCCGCGGGATACGCAGTATTTT. This is translated as CASSPGWGPRDTQYF. The V and J segments used are TRBV14 and TRBJ2-3; the D region possibly corresponds to TRBD1 (6 bases align). The V and J ends are trimmed by 4 bases and 6 bases, leaving 17 bases between them. Reading from cysteine to phenylalanine, the CDR3 counts 15 amino acids. Kept here is only the CDR3 DNA, which spans 45 bases and is read in frame from base 1. The germline V gene encodes CDR1 SGHDN and CDR2 FVKESK.